The 8 T cell receptor beta chains below all came from one sample that was sequenced in a study of metastatic and nonmetastatic thyroid tumors. TCRdb recomputed clones from the PCR reads via MiXCR. The sample consists of roughly 21,000 clones, about a quarter of them appearing once. Every patient underwent thyroid surgery untreated. The sequencing sample was made of blood. Receptor source: a female donor with papillary thyroid cancer or a benign thyroid nodule (not recorded which). Some clones in this sample may be carry-over from other donors' samples.

At least ten counts were recorded for this clone. V and J are TRBV20-1 and TRBJ1-6; D not resolved. With 1 base removed from V and 9 bases from J, the gap between germline ends came to 19 bases. CDR3 length equals 16 residues. The germline gives CDR1 DFQATT, CDR2 SNEGSKA (reference sequence). CDR3 sequence reads: CSARALRQSAISPLHF. The CDR3 DNA reads TGCAGTGCTAGAGCCCTAAGGCAATCCGCAATTTCACCCCTCCACTTT.

This clone is judged medium-sized. V usage is TRBV6-1 and J usage is TRBJ2-5; possible D gene TRBD1, 5 bases. The V and J ends lost 5 bases and 0 bases respectively, with 10 bases between them. The CDR3 is 14 residues long. The germline V gene has CDR1 MNHNS and CDR2 SASEGT. The CDR3 loop reads CASSLSGYQETQYF. The CDR3 DNA reads as TGTGCCAGCAGTCTCTCAGGGTACCAAGAGACCCAGTACTTC.

This clone was recorded many times. The V call is TRBV27, the J call TRBJ1-1, with no clear D. The germline CDR1 and CDR2 sequences are MNHEY and SMNVEV (reference sequence). The CDR3 covers 13 residues. Trimming took off 2 bases at V and 4 bases at J, with 8 bases between the two ends. Here the CDR3 DNA reads TGTGCCAGCAGTTTAGGACGGATCACTGAAGCTTTCTTT. Translating gives CASSLGRITEAFF.

The chain uses TRBV20-1 and TRBJ1-5; D unresolved. The CDR3 contains 14 residues. Germline CDR1 and CDR2: DFQATT and SNEGSKA (reference sequence). With 5 bases removed from V and 1 base from J, the gap between germline ends came to 12 bases. In DNA, the CDR3 is TGCAGTGCTTCCCGAAGTGACAGCAATCAGCCCCAGCATTTT. Residues: CSASRSDSNQPQHF.

The sample holds many counts of this clone. V usage is TRBV4-1 and J usage is TRBJ2-3; a possible D gene is TRBD2 (7 bases). Trimming stripped 1 base from V and 0 bases from J, with 14 bases between. The length of the CDR3 is 17 residues. The germline CDR1 and CDR2 sequences are MGHRA and YSYEKL. CDR3 sequence reads: CASSQGKGGGSTDTQYF. The CDR3 region has the DNA TGCGCCAGCAGCCAAGGAAAGGGAGGGGGTAGCACAGATACGCAGTATTTT.

This clone was counted only a few times. The V gene is TRBV6-1, the J gene TRBJ2-3, with 7 bases lining up with TRBD2. This CDR3 has 18 residues. Looked up from germline, CDR1 is MNHNS and CDR2 is SASEGT. Germline trimming cut 0 bases from V and 4 bases from J; bases unmatched to any gene: 13. This CDR3 reads CASSEAQGVGGDADTQYF. The DNA for the CDR3 is TGTGCCAGCAGTGAAGCCCAAGGGGTGGGGGGGGACGCAGATACGCAGTATTTT.

This clone qualifies as medium-sized. The CDR3 protein is CASSLTIGYNSPLHF. The CDR3 DNA sequence: TGTGCCAGCAGCCTTACCATAGGATATAATTCACCCCTCCACTTT. The rearrangement links TRBV7-2 to TRBJ1-6; D is unclear. The germline CDR1 and CDR2 sequences are SGHTA and FQGNSA. The CDR3 is 15 amino acids. Trimming removed 5 bases at V and 4 bases at J, with 12 bases between. The complete variable domain, with remaining parts taken from reference TRBV7-2 and TRBJ1-6, reads GAGVSQSPSNKVTEKGKDVELRCDPISGHTALYWYRQSLGQGLEFLIYFQGNSAPDKSGLPSDRFSAERTGGSVSTLTIQRTQQEDSAVYLCASSLTIGYNSPLHFGNGTRLTVT.

As concerns this clone: A much larger clone differs by one base, so this may be a read error. This chain connects TRBV18 to TRBJ2-3; TRBD2 aligns across 11 bases. Germline lookup yields CDR1 KGHSH and CDR2 LQKENI. This CDR3 contains 16 residues. CDR3 in DNA: TGTACCAGCTCATCATTAGCGGGAGGGCCCGAAGATACGCAGTATTTT. It translates to CTSSSLAGGPEDTQYF.